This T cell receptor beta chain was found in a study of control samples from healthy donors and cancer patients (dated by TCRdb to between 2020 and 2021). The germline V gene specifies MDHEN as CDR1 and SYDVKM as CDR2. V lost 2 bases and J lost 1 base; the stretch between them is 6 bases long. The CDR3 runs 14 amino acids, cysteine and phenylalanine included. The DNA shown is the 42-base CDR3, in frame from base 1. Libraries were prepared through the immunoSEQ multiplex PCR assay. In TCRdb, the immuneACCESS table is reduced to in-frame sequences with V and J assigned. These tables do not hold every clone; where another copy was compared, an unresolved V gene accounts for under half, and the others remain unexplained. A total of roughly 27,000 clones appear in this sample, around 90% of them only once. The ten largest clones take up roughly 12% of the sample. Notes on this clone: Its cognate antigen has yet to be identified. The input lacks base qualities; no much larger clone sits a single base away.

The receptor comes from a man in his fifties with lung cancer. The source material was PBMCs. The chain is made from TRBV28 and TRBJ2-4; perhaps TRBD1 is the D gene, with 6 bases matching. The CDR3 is CASSLQGAKNIQYF. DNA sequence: TGTGCCAGCAGTTTACAGGGGGCCAAAAACATTCAGTACTTC.